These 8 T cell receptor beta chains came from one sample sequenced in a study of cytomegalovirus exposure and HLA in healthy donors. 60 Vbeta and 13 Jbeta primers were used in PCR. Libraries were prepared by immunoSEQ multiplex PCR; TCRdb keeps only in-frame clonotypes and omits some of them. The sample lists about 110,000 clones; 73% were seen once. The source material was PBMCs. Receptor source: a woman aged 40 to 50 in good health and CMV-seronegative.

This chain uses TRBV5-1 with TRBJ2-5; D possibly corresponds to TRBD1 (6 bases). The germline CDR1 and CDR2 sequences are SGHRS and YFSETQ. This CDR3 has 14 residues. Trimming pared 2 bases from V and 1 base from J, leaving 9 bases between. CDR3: CASSFGTTQETQYF. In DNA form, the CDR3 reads TGCGCCAGCAGCTTCGGGACAACCCAAGAGACCCAGTACTTC.

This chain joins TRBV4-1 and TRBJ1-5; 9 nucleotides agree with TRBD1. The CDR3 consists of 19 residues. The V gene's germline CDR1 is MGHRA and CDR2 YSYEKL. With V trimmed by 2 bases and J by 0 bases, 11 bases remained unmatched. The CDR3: CASSQPAGTGSNSNQPQHF. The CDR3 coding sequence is TGCGCCAGCAGCCAACCGGCCGGGACAGGGTCAAATAGCAATCAGCCCCAGCATTTT.

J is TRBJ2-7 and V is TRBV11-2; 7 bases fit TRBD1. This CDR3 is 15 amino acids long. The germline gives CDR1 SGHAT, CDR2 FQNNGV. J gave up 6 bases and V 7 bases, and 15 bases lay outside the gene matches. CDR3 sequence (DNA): TGTGCCAGCAACCCTATACAGGGGAAATCATTCGAGCAGTACTTC. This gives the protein CASNPIQGKSFEQYF.

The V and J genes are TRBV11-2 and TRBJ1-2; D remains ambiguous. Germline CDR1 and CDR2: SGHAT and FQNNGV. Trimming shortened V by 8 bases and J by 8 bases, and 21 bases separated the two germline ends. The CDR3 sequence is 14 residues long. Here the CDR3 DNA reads TGTGCCAGCTTGCCTCAAACGAGCAGAGGAGGCTACACCTTC. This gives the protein CASLPQTSRGGYTF.

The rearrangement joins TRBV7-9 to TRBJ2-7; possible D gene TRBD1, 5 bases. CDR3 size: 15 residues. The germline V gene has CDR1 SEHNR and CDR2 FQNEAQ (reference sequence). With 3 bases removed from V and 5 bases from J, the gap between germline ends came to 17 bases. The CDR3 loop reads CASSFFLGDPHEQYF. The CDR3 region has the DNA TGTGCCAGCAGCTTCTTTTTAGGGGATCCCCACGAGCAGTACTTC.

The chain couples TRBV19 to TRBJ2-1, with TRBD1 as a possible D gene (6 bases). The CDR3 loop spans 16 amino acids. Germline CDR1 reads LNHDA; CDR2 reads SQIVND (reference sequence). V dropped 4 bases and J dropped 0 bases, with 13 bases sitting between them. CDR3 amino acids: CASSTNRASSYNEQFF. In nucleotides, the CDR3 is TGTGCCAGTAGTACCAACAGGGCCTCCTCCTACAATGAGCAGTTCTTC.

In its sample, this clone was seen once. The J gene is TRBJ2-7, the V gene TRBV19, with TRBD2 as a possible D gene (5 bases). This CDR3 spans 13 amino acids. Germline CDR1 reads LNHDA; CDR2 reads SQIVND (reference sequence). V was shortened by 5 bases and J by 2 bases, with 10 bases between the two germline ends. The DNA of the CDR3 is TGTGCCAGTAGTGCAGCGGAAACCTACGAGCAGTACTTC. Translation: CASSAAETYEQYF.

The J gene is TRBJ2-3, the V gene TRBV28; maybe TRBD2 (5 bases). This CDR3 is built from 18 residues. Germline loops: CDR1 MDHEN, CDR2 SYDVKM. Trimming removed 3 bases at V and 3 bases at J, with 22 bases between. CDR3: CASSFRGLVRPGTDTQYF. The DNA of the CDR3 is TGTGCCAGCAGTTTCCGAGGACTCGTAAGGCCAGGAACAGATACGCAGTATTTT.